The present TCR beta chain was sequenced within a study of radiotherapy plus CTLA-4 blockade in lung cancer. Study details: Objective responses were documented in about 19% of patients, with disease control in just over 30%.

Study results and limitations: Expansion in blood of tumor-derived TCR clones was seen after radiotherapy plus ipilimumab. Alongside interferon-beta, early blood T cell clone dynamics were reportedly the best predictor of response.

In germline, CDR1 is SGHDT, CDR2 YYEEEE. CDR3 length: 15 amino acids. With 2 bases clipped from V and 2 bases from J, the junction kept 5 bases outside the gene matches. Details on this clone: Its antigen is unidentified.

The repertoire was sequenced with immunoSEQ multiplex PCR; TCRdb's copy has only in-frame clones and lacks some. The sample has around 56,000 clones, 70% to 85% seen once. This clonotype originated in a human donor with non-small cell lung cancer who had a complete response to radiotherapy plus ipilimumab. V is TRBV5-6 and J is TRBJ2-3; TRBD1 aligns across 7 bases. The source was peripheral blood, collected from a patient treated with radiotherapy plus ipilimumab. The CDR3 DNA reads as TGTGCCAGCAGCTTAAAACAGGGGATCACAGATACGCAGTATTTT. Amino acids: CASSLKQGITDTQYF.